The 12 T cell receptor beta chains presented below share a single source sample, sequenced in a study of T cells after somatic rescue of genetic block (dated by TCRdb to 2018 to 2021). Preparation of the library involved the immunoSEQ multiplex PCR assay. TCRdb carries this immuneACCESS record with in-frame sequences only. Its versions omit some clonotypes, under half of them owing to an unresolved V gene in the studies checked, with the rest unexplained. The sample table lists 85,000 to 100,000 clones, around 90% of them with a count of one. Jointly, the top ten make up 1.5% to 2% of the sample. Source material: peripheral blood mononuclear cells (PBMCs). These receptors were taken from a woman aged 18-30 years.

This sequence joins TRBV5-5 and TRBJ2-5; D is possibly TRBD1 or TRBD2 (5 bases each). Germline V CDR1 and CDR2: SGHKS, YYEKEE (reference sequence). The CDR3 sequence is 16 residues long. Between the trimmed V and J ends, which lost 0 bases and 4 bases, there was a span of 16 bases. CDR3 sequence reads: CASSLAGRPAPETQYF. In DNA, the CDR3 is TGTGCCAGCAGCTTGGCGGGGCGGCCCGCTCCAGAGACCCAGTACTTC.

CDR3 loop: CASSLVASPQYEQYF. The CDR3, as DNA: TGTGCCAGCAGCTTGGTGGCTAGCCCACAATACGAGCAGTACTTC. The genes are TRBV5-6 and TRBJ2-5; D perhaps matches TRBD2 (5 bases). The J call may be wrong; the DNA end is better matched by TRBJ2-7. The CDR3 has 15 residues. Germline V gene lookup returns CDR1 SGHDT and CDR2 YYEEEE.

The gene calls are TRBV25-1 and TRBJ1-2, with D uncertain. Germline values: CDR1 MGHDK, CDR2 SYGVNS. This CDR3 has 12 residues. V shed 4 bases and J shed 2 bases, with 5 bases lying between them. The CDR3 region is CASSAANYGYTF. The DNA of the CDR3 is TGTGCCAGCAGTGCCGCAAACTATGGCTACACCTTC.

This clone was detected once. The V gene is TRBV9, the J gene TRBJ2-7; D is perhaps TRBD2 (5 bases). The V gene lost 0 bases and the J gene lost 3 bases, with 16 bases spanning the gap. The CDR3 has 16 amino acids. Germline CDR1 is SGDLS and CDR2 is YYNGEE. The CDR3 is CASSVGGGSGYYEQYF. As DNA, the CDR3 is TGTGCCAGCAGCGTAGGCGGAGGTTCGGGATACTACGAGCAGTACTTC.

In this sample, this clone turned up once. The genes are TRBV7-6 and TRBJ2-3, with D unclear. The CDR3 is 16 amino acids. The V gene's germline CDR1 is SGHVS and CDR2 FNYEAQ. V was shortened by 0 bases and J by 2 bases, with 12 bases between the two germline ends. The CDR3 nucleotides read TGTGCCAGCAGCTTAGCGGGGTGGGGAAACACAGATACGCAGTATTTT. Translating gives CASSLAGWGNTDTQYF.

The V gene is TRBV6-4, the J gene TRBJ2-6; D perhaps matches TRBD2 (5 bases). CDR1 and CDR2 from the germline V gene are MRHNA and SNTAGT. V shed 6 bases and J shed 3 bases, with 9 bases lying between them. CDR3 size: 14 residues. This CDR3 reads CASSTGDGANVLTF. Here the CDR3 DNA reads TGTGCCAGCAGCACCGGGGATGGGGCCAACGTCCTGACTTTC.

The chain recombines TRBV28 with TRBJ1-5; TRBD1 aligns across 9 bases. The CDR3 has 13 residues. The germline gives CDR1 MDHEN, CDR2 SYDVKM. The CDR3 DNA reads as TGTGCTGGGGGGACAGGGATCGATCAGCCCCAGCATTTT. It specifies CAGGTGIDQPQHF.

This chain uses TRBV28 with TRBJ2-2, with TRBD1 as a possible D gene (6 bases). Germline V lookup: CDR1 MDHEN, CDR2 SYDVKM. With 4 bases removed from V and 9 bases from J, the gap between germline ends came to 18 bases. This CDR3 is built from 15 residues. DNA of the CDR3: TGTGCCAGCAGTTGGGGGCCTACCAGAGGGCGGGAGCTGTTTTTT. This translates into CASSWGPTRGRELFF.

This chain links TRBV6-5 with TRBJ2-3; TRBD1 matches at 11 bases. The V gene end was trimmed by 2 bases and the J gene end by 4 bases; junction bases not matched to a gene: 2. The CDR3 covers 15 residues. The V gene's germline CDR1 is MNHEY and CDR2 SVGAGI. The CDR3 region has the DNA TGTGCCAGCAGTTACGGGACAGGGGGTTCAGATACGCAGTATTTT. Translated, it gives CASSYGTGGSDTQYF.

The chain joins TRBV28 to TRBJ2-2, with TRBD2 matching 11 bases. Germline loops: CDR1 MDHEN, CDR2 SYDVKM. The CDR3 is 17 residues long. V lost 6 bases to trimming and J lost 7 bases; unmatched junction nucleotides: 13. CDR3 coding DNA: TGTGCCAGCAGCGCCGGGACTAGCGGACCCCGTCACGGGGAGCTGTTTTTT. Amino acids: CASSAGTSGPRHGELFF. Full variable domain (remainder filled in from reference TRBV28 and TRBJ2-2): DVKVTQSSRYLVKRTGEKVFLECVQDMDHENMFWYRQDPGLGLRLIYFSYDVKMKEKGDIPEGYSVSREKKERFSLILESASTNQTSMYLCASSAGTSGPRHGELFFGEGSRLTVL.

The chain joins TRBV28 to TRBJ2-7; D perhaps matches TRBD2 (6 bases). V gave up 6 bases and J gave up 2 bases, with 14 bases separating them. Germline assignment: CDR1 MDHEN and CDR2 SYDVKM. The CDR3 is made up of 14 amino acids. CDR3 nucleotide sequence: TGTGCCAGCAGCCTGGGCGGGGCTGCCTACGAGCAGTACTTC. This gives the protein CASSLGGAAYEQYF.

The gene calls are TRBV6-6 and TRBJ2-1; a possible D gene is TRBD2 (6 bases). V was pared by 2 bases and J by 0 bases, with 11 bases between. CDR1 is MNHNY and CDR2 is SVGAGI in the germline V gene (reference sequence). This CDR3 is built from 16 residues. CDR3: CASSYSGPSSYNEQFF. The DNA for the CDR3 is TGTGCCAGCAGTTACAGCGGGCCGAGCTCCTACAATGAGCAGTTCTTC.